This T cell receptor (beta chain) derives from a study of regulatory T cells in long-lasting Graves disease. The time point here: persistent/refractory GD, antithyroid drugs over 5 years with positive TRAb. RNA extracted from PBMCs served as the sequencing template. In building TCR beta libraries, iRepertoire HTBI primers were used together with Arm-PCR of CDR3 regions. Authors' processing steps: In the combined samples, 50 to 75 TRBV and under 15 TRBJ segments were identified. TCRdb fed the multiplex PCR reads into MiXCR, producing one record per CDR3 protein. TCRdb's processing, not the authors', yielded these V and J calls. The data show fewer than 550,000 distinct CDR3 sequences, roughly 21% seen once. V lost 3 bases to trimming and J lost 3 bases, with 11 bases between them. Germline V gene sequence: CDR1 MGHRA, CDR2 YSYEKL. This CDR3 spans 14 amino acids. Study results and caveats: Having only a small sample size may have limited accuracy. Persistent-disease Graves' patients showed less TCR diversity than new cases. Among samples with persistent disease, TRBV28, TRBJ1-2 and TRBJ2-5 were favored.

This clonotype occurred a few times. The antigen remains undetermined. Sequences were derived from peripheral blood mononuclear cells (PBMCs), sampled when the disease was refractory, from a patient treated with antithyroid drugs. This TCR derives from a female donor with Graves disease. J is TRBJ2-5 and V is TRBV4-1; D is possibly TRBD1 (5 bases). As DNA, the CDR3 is TGCGCCAGCAGCCATGCCACAGGAAAAGAGACCCAGTACTTC. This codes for CASSHATGKETQYF.